One sample yielded the 27 T cell receptor beta chains listed below, sequenced in a study of vaccination effects on CD4 cells after COVID-19. These TCRs are of unknown antigen specificity. ViraFEST assay sequencing came after antigen-specific CD4+ T cells were expanded with viral peptide pools. CD4+ T cells were isolated after 10 days of culture. Either the BNT162b2 or mRNA-1273 vaccine was given to participants in two doses. The data were produced by immunoSEQ multiplex PCR, yet TCRdb's version contains in-frame clones alone and is incomplete. Among about 80,000 clones, more than 60% were seen once, and the ten largest hold under 1.2%. Sequenced here: CD4+ T cells from PBMCs cultured with HCoV-OC43 spike peptides, sampled after COVID-19 vaccination. Stated subset: HCoV-OC43 spike overlapping peptide pool stimulation. The receptors stem from a human donor who received a COVID-19 vaccine.

V usage is TRBV7-9 and J usage is TRBJ1-2; 12 nucleotides agree with TRBD1. The junction had 5 bases not matched to a gene; V was cut back by 6 bases and J by 3 bases. This CDR3 comprises 15 residues. Per the germline V gene, CDR1 is SEHNR and CDR2 is FQNEAQ (reference sequence). The CDR3 loop reads CASSRGQGADYGYTF. DNA of the CDR3: TGTGCCAGCAGTCGGGGACAGGGGGCGGACTATGGCTACACCTTC.

V is TRBV3-1 (or the pseudogene TRBV3-2) and J is TRBJ2-7; D may match TRBD1 or TRBD2 (7 bases each). CDR3 length: 14 amino acids. The V end lost 3 bases, the J end lost 6 bases, and 15 bases lay between the germline ends. The germline V gene encodes CDR1 LGHDT and CDR2 YNNKEL (reference sequence). The CDR3 protein is CASSHSGGGIEQYV. The DNA for the CDR3 is TGTGCCAGCAGCCATTCAGGGGGGGGCATCGAGCAGTACGTC.

The chain links TRBV7-3 to TRBJ1-3; D remains unclear. Trimming took off 4 bases at V and 0 bases at J, with 4 bases between the two ends. Germline CDR1 is SGHTA and CDR2 is FQGTGA. The CDR3 is 13 amino acids. Here the CDR3 reads CASSSISGNTIYF. The CDR3 DNA is TGTGCCAGCAGCTCAATCTCTGGAAACACCATATATTTT.

The chain carries TRBV7-6 and TRBJ2-3; 8 nucleotides agree with TRBD2. This CDR3 has 16 amino acids. Germline CDR1 and CDR2: SGHVS and FNYEAQ. After removal of 3 bases from V and 1 base from J, the junction contained 6 bases not matched to a gene. CDR3: CASSFLLRGGTDTQYF. DNA of the CDR3: TGTGCCAGCAGCTTTCTTCTGCGGGGGGGCACAGATACGCAGTATTTT. Full variable domain (outside the CDR3, taken from reference TRBV7-6 and TRBJ2-3): GAGVSQSPRYKVTKRGQDVALRCDPISGHVSLYWYRQALGQGPEFLTYFNYEAQQDKSGLPNDRFSAERPEGSISTLTIQRTEQRDSAMYRCASSFLLRGGTDTQYFGPGTRLTVL.

This clone was detected once. Additional DNA sequences in this sample encode the identical CDR3. The chain has TRBV3-1 (or the pseudogene TRBV3-2) and TRBJ1-5; D is unclear. With 0 bases removed from V and 5 bases from J, the gap between germline ends came to 5 bases. The germline gives CDR1 LGHDT, CDR2 YNNKEL (reference sequence). This CDR3 contains 13 residues. This CDR3 is CASSQDRDQPQHF. CDR3 nucleotide sequence: TGTGCCAGCAGCCAAGACCGAGATCAGCCCCAGCATTTT.

The J gene is TRBJ1-4, the V gene TRBV6-6, with D unresolved. V was pared by 5 bases and J by 3 bases, with 25 bases between. The CDR3 covers 19 residues. Germline V gene lookup returns CDR1 MNHNY and CDR2 SVGAGI (reference sequence). Written as DNA, the CDR3 is TGTGCCAGCAGTCCTCGACCGCTGAACGGGATTATGGCTAATGAAAAACTGTTTTTT. This translates into CASSPRPLNGIMANEKLFF.

The gene calls are TRBV29-1 and TRBJ2-2; D possibly matches TRBD1 or TRBD2 (7 bases each). This CDR3 is built from 15 residues. CDR1 is SQVTM and CDR2 is ANQGSEA in the germline V gene. V was pared by 8 bases and J by 5 bases, with 21 bases between. The CDR3 spells CSSLGQGGFTGELFF. The DNA of the CDR3 is TGCAGCTCACTAGGGCAGGGGGGGTTTACCGGGGAGCTGTTTTTT.

The V and J genes are TRBV6-5 and TRBJ2-5; tentatively, D is TRBD1 (5 bases). This CDR3 has 12 amino acids. The V end lost 7 bases, the J end lost 5 bases, and 11 bases lay between the germline ends. From germline, CDR1 is MNHEY and CDR2 SVGAGI. DNA for the CDR3: TGTGCCAGCACTGTGGGGCAGGAGACCCAGTACTTC. Encoded protein: CASTVGQETQYF.

This chain joins TRBV24-1 and TRBJ2-3; a possible D gene is TRBD1 (6 bases). V lost 3 bases, J lost 0 bases, and 12 bases lay in between. Germline V gene data show CDR1 as KGHDR and CDR2 as SFDVKD. This CDR3 contains 16 residues. Here the CDR3 DNA reads TGTGCCACCAGTGATAGGGGGTTAGAGAGCACAGATACGCAGTATTTT. As protein: CATSDRGLESTDTQYF.

The CDR3: CASSGGQASTDTQYF. CDR3 nucleotides: TGCGCCAGCAGCGGGGGACAGGCGAGCACAGATACGCAGTATTTT. This chain uses TRBV5-1 with TRBJ2-3; 8 bases are a match to TRBD1. The CDR3 length is 15 residues. From germline, CDR1 is SGHRS and CDR2 YFSETQ. J lost 0 bases, V lost 4 bases, and 4 bases had no gene match.

This chain links TRBV5-1 with TRBJ1-3; no clear D. CDR3 size: 14 residues. CDR1 is SGHRS and CDR2 is YFSETQ in the germline V gene. Between the trimmed V and J ends, which lost 5 bases and 0 bases, there was a span of 9 bases. The CDR3 region is CASRESVSGNTIYF. Here the CDR3 DNA reads TGCGCCAGCAGGGAGTCCGTCTCTGGAAACACCATATATTTT.

CDR3 DNA sequence: TGTGCCAGCAGCTTGACAGGGTTCTATGGCTACACCTTC. Translating gives CASSLTGFYGYTF. The chain uses TRBV7-2 and TRBJ1-2, with 7 bases that match TRBD1. The ends lost 3 bases at V and 4 bases at J; junction bases unmatched: 2. CDR3 length equals 13 residues. Per the germline V gene, CDR1 is SGHTA and CDR2 is FQGNSA.

This chain uses TRBV29-1 with TRBJ2-3; TRBD1 matches 8 bases. In germline, CDR1 is SQVTM, CDR2 ANQGSEA. The length of the CDR3 is 18 residues. The V gene end was trimmed by 5 bases and the J gene end by 3 bases; junction bases not matched to a gene: 19. Here the CDR3 DNA reads TGCAGCGTTCAAGGCGGGACAGGCCTTAGGGTTGCAACAGATACGCAGTATTTT. Translation gives CSVQGGTGLRVATDTQYF.

V usage is TRBV2 and J usage is TRBJ1-6; TRBD1 might be the D (5 bases). The CDR3 consists of 13 residues. The V end lost 7 bases, the J end lost 9 bases, and 13 bases lay between the germline ends. Germline assignment: CDR1 SNHLY and CDR2 FYNNEI. This CDR3 reads CASTQGLISPLHF. Here the CDR3 DNA reads TGTGCCAGCACCCAGGGTTTAATTTCACCCCTCCACTTT.

The chain combines TRBV2 with TRBJ1-1; D not certain. Germline loops: CDR1 SNHLY, CDR2 FYNNEI. Between the trimmed V and J ends, which lost 6 bases and 5 bases, there was a span of 10 bases. The CDR3 runs 12 residues. The CDR3 spells CASRLAGTEAFF. The CDR3 coding sequence is TGTGCCAGCAGGCTCGCGGGTACTGAAGCTTTCTTT.

The CDR3 nucleotides read TGTGCCAGCAGCTCGGCAGGGGTTCACGGGCAGTACGTC. This sequence encodes CASSSAGVHGQYV. The chain couples TRBV6-2 or TRBV6-3 to TRBJ2-7; D perhaps matches TRBD1 (6 bases). Germline CDR1 MNHEY, CDR2 SVGEGT. There are 13 residues in the CDR3. V gave up 6 bases and J gave up 9 bases, with 18 bases separating them.

The chain links TRBV30 to TRBJ2-1; D possibly corresponds to TRBD2 (6 bases). Trimming removed 3 bases from V and 4 bases from J, with 10 bases in between. The CDR3 covers 13 residues. Germline V gene lookup returns CDR1 GTSNPN and CDR2 SVGIG (reference sequence). The CDR3 protein is CAWSPGTYNEQFF. CDR3 nucleotides: TGTGCCTGGAGCCCTGGGACTTACAATGAGCAGTTCTTC.

Here the CDR3 reads CASSSQGWGTEAFF. The CDR3, as DNA: TGCGCCAGCAGCTCCCAGGGGTGGGGGACTGAAGCTTTCTTT. The chain couples TRBV5-1 to TRBJ1-1; tentatively, D is TRBD1 (6 bases). The CDR3 consists of 14 residues. CDR1 SGHRS and CDR2 YFSETQ come from the germline V gene. Trimming cost V 3 bases and J 5 bases, with 14 bases left between them.

V gene TRBV15 combines with J gene TRBJ2-5; D is perhaps TRBD1 or TRBD2 (7 bases each). There are 16 residues in the CDR3. In germline, CDR1 is LNHNV, CDR2 YYDKDF (reference sequence). V shed 0 bases and J shed 5 bases, with 16 bases lying between them. CDR3 coding DNA: TGTGCCACCAGCAGAGACAGGGGGGGTGGCCAGGAGACCCAGTACTTC. This translates into CATSRDRGGGQETQYF.

The J gene is TRBJ1-2, the V gene TRBV2; perhaps TRBD1 as D (5 bases). Trimming left V 6 bases short and J 5 bases short, with 16 bases between. The CDR3 sequence is 14 residues long. Germline lookup yields CDR1 SNHLY and CDR2 FYNNEI. CDR3 in amino acids: CASRGDGLDYGYTF. CDR3 in DNA: TGTGCCAGCAGGGGGGACGGTCTCGATTATGGCTACACCTTC. The full variable domain, completed using reference TRBV2 and TRBJ1-2, is EPEVTQTPSHQVTQMGQEVILRCVPISNHLYFYWYRQILGQKVEFLVSFYNNEISEKSEIFDDQFSVERPDGSNFTLKIRSTKLEDSAMYFCASRGDGLDYGYTFGSGTRLTVV.

The rearrangement joins TRBV6-5 to TRBJ1-1, with TRBD1 matching 7 bases. V shed 0 bases and J 8 bases; nucleotides not matched to a gene: 0. Germline CDR1 reads MNHEY; CDR2 reads SVGAGI. The CDR3 runs to 12 residues. CDR3 region: CASSYSTGEAFF. The CDR3 coding sequence is TGTGCCAGCAGTTACTCGACAGGGGAAGCTTTCTTT.

The rearrangement uses TRBV6-5 and TRBJ1-6; D remains ambiguous. Germline-derived CDR1 and CDR2 are MNHEY and SVGAGI. The CDR3 is 13 residues long. Trimming pared 11 bases from V and 4 bases from J, leaving 12 bases between. The DNA for the CDR3 is TGTGCCGGGTCGAGTGATTATAATTCACCCCTCCACTTT. Its protein product is CAGSSDYNSPLHF.

V usage is TRBV12-3 or TRBV12-4 and J usage is TRBJ2-3; D unclear. The CDR3 extends over 11 amino acids. Trimming removed 5 bases at V and 6 bases at J, with 6 bases between. The CDR3 region has the DNA TGTGCCAGCAGTCTGGTGGATACGCAGTATTTT. This codes for CASSLVDTQYF.

V gene TRBV5-6 combines with J gene TRBJ1-4; 7 bases map to TRBD1. After removal of 3 bases from V and 8 bases from J, the junction contained 10 bases not matched to a gene. The germline V gene encodes CDR1 SGHDT and CDR2 YYEEEE. The CDR3 spans 15 residues. The CDR3 DNA is TGTGCCAGCAGCTGGTTAGGAGGGGGACAGGAAAAACTGTTTTTT. This codes for CASSWLGGGQEKLFF.

This chain uses TRBV6-1 with TRBJ1-2; no clear D. Germline values: CDR1 MNHNS, CDR2 SASEGT. CDR3 length: 17 amino acids. Trimming took off 4 bases at V and 2 bases at J, with 20 bases between the two ends. The CDR3: CASSAWGRGEANYGYTF. In DNA, the CDR3 is TGTGCCAGCAGTGCCTGGGGTCGTGGGGAGGCGAACTATGGCTACACCTTC.

This clone was seen a few times. The chain combines TRBV7-2 with TRBJ1-6; 8 nucleotides align to TRBD1. The V and J ends lost 4 bases and 5 bases, in that order; junction bases with no gene match: 4. The V gene's germline CDR1 is SGHTA and CDR2 FQGNSA. This CDR3 comprises 15 residues. CDR3 DNA sequence: TGTGCCAGCAGCTCCGGACAGGGTAATAATTCACCCCTCCACTTT. It translates to CASSSGQGNNSPLHF.

The chain carries TRBV5-1 and TRBJ2-3; D remains ambiguous. Germline CDR1 reads SGHRS; CDR2 reads YFSETQ. The CDR3 contains 15 residues. V lost 2 bases and J lost 5, with 15 bases in between. CDR3 DNA: TGCGCCAGCAGCTTTAACTCAGCGACGGGAGATACGCAGTATTTT. As protein: CASSFNSATGDTQYF.